These 25 T cell receptor beta chains share one sample of origin, sequenced in a study of blood T cell repertoires in COVID-19. Here immunoSEQ multiplex PCR was the method, and the copy in TCRdb shows in-frame clones only, minus some. Here the sample spans over 150,000 clones, 84% being singletons. Sequenced: PBMCs or T cells enriched from blood (not recorded which). These receptors were collected from a man aged 50-60 years who had recovered from COVID-19.

V and J are TRBV19 and TRBJ1-2; TRBD1 matches at 9 bases. CDR1 and CDR2 (germline): LNHDA, SQIVND (reference sequence). The CDR3 contains 14 residues. After removal of 7 bases from V and 0 bases from J, the junction contained 3 bases not matched to a gene. CDR3 DNA sequence: TGTGCCAGTACCAGGGACAGGGCTAACTATGGCTACACCTTC. Translating it yields CASTRDRANYGYTF.

V gene TRBV25-1 combines with J gene TRBJ1-1; unclear D gene. Trimming took off 4 bases at V and 5 bases at J, with 14 bases between the two ends. The CDR3 sequence is 14 residues long. The V gene's germline CDR1 is MGHDK and CDR2 SYGVNS. CDR3 DNA sequence: TGTGCCAGCAGTGGGCGGGAACGGGTGACTGAAGCTTTCTTT. Residues: CASSGRERVTEAFF.

V usage is TRBV11-2 and J usage is TRBJ1-2; D gene ambiguous. Germline V gene data show CDR1 as SGHAT and CDR2 as FQNNGV. V was clipped by 1 base and J by 4 bases, with 13 bases between them. The CDR3 is 15 residues long. As DNA, the CDR3 is TGTGCCAGCAGCTTAGGATCCGGGGAAGGCTATGGCTACACCTTC. It translates to CASSLGSGEGYGYTF.

This chain joins TRBV5-6 and TRBJ2-3; 7 bases agree with TRBD2. V lost 0 bases to trimming and J lost 2 bases; unmatched junction nucleotides: 6. There are 16 residues in the CDR3. Germline V CDR1 and CDR2: SGHDT, YYEEEE. DNA for the CDR3: TGTGCCAGCAGCTTGGCAGCGGGAACTCCCACAGATACGCAGTATTTT. It specifies CASSLAAGTPTDTQYF.

CDR3 loop: CASSLELRASSYNEQFF. CDR3 sequence (DNA): TGTGCCAGCAGCTTAGAGTTGCGGGCGAGCTCCTACAATGAGCAGTTCTTC. The V gene is TRBV7-8, the J gene TRBJ2-1; D is possibly TRBD2 (5 bases). The CDR3 spans 17 residues. CDR1 is SGHVS and CDR2 is FQNEAQ in the germline V gene. Trimming cost V 1 base and J 0 bases, with 13 bases left between them. Based on the CDR3 plus reference TRBV7-8 and TRBJ2-1, the full variable domain is GAGVSQSPRYKVAKRGQDVALRCDPISGHVSLFWYQQALGQGPEFLTYFQNEAQLDKSGLPSDRFFAERPEGSVSTLKIQRTQQEDSAVYLCASSLELRASSYNEQFFGPGTRLTVL.

CDR3 nucleotide sequence: TGTGCCAGCAAACCAGGGGCTAGCGGGGGGATGGAGCCCCAGTACTTC. Protein sequence: CASKPGASGGMEPQYF. The genes are TRBV2 and TRBJ2-5; the match to TRBD2 covers 11 bases. CDR1 and CDR2 from the germline V gene are SNHLY and FYNNEI. The V segment lost 7 bases and the J segment 9 bases; nucleotides outside the gene matches: 16. The CDR3 covers 16 residues.

The chain employs TRBV5-5 and TRBJ2-2, with TRBD2 matching over 8 bases. CDR1 SGHKS and CDR2 YYEKEE come from the germline V gene (reference sequence). The CDR3 has 14 amino acids. With 8 bases clipped from V and 2 bases from J, the junction kept 5 bases outside the gene matches. This CDR3 is CARTGGRNTGELFF. The CDR3 DNA sequence: TGTGCCAGGACGGGGGGGCGAAACACCGGGGAGCTGTTTTTT. Looking up the rest from reference TRBV5-5 and TRBJ2-2 gives the full variable domain: DAGVTQSPTHLIKTRGQQVTLRCSPISGHKSVSWYQQVLGQGPQFIFQYYEKEERGRGNFPDRFSARQFPNYSSELNVNALLLGDSALYLCARTGGRNTGELFFGEGSRLTVL.

The chain links TRBV2 to TRBJ2-6; TRBD1 might be the D (7 bases). The V end lost 5 bases, the J end lost 4 bases, and 12 bases lay between the germline ends. The germline gives CDR1 SNHLY, CDR2 FYNNEI. The CDR3 consists of 15 residues. CDR3 sequence (DNA): TGTGCCAGCAGTATTCAGGGGGGAGGGGCCAACGTCCTGACTTTC. Its protein is CASSIQGGGANVLTF.

This chain connects TRBV7-3 to TRBJ2-5; TRBD2 is a possible D gene (5 bases). The CDR3 is 14 residues long. V lost 6 bases to trimming and J lost 4 bases, with 15 bases between them. CDR1 is SGHTA and CDR2 is FQGTGA in the germline V gene. The CDR3 protein is CASSPQSGRETQYF. Written as DNA, the CDR3 is TGTGCCAGCAGTCCCCAAAGCGGTCGAGAGACCCAGTACTTC.

The chain recombines TRBV27 with TRBJ1-1; unclear D gene. V lost 5 bases and J 4 bases, leaving 23 bases between the germline ends. The CDR3 contains 17 residues. The germline V gene encodes CDR1 MNHEY and CDR2 SMNVEV (reference sequence). CDR3 sequence reads: CASSPMGTVGRGTEAFF. CDR3 nucleotide sequence: TGTGCCAGCAGTCCGATGGGAACGGTCGGTCGGGGCACTGAAGCTTTCTTT.

V and J are TRBV30 and TRBJ1-6, with D perhaps matching TRBD1 (5 bases). CDR3 length: 14 amino acids. CDR1 GTSNPN and CDR2 SVGIG come from the germline V gene (reference sequence). V shed 1 base and J shed 7 bases, with 11 bases lying between them. In DNA, the CDR3 is TGTGCCTGGAGTGGATGGGGGGGGAATTCACCCCTCCACTTT. Protein product: CAWSGWGGNSPLHF. Filled out from reference TRBV30 and TRBJ1-6, the complete variable domain reads SQTIHQWPATLVQPVGSPLSLECTVEGTSNPNLYWYRQAAGRGLQLLFYSVGIGQISSEVPQNLSASRPQDRQFILSSKKLLLSDSGFYLCAWSGWGGNSPLHFGNGTRLTVT.

The V and J genes are TRBV29-1 and TRBJ1-5; no clear D gene. This CDR3 has 14 amino acids. V lost 5 bases and J 0 bases, leaving 11 bases between the germline ends. Looked up from germline, CDR1 is SQVTM and CDR2 is ANQGSEA. CDR3 in DNA: TGCAGCGTTCAGGATCGCAATAGCAATCAGCCCCAGCATTTT. Protein product: CSVQDRNSNQPQHF.

The genes are TRBV30 and TRBJ2-7; 8 bases fit TRBD2. CDR1 and CDR2 (germline): GTSNPN, SVGIG (reference sequence). The CDR3 extends over 13 amino acids. The V and J ends lost 6 bases and 3 bases, in that order; junction bases with no gene match: 7. The CDR3 bases are TGTGCCTGCCGGGGACTAGACGTCTACGAGCAGTACTTC. Translated: CACRGLDVYEQYF. Complete variable domain (other parts from reference TRBV30 and TRBJ2-7): SQTIHQWPATLVQPVGSPLSLECTVEGTSNPNLYWYRQAAGRGLQLLFYSVGIGQISSEVPQNLSASRPQDRQFILSSKKLLLSDSGFYLCACRGLDVYEQYFGPGTRLTVT.

The chain joins TRBV29-1 to TRBJ2-7; 8 positions agree with TRBD1. V gave up 7 bases and J gave up 2 bases; unmatched junction bases: 7. Germline-derived CDR1 and CDR2 are SQVTM and ANQGSEA. The length of the CDR3 is 13 residues. The CDR3 coding sequence is TGCAGCGGTACCGGGACAGGAACCTACGAGCAGTACTTC. It specifies CSGTGTGTYEQYF.

The chain recombines TRBV11-3 with TRBJ1-1; 7 bases fit TRBD1. The CDR3 is 14 residues long. V gave up 1 base and J gave up 2 bases; unmatched junction bases: 1. The germline V gene encodes CDR1 SGHNT and CDR2 YENEEA. The CDR3 region has the DNA TGTGCCAGCAGCTTAGCAGGGGGAAACACTGAAGCTTTCTTT. It yields the protein CASSLAGGNTEAFF.

The chain recombines TRBV3-1 (or the pseudogene TRBV3-2) with TRBJ2-2, with a tentative D call TRBD2 (7 bases). With 3 bases removed from V and 6 bases from J, the gap between germline ends came to 14 bases. The CDR3 is made up of 15 amino acids. CDR1 is LGHDT, CDR2 YNNKEL, per germline (reference sequence). DNA for the CDR3: TGTGCCAGCAGCCACCGGCGGGGGCGCGCCGGGGAGCTGTTTTTT. It encodes CASSHRRGRAGELFF.

This clone has only one observation. The chain links TRBV6-5 to TRBJ1-2; D ambiguous. The CDR3 totals 13 residues. Germline-derived CDR1 and CDR2 are MNHEY and SVGAGI. The germline V and J ends were trimmed by 0 bases and 4 bases, with 6 bases remaining between them. In DNA form, the CDR3 reads TGTGCCAGCAGTTACTCCCGGGGCTATGGCTACACCTTC. It translates to CASSYSRGYGYTF.

The chain carries TRBV5-8 and TRBJ2-1; 13 nucleotides line up with TRBD2. Trimming took 1 base from V and 2 from J; bases not matched to a gene: 3. The CDR3 is 17 amino acids. Germline CDR1 SGHTS, CDR2 YDEGEE. The CDR3 coding sequence is TGTGCCAGCAGCTTGCCAGGACTAGCGGGGGCCTACAATGAGCAGTTCTTC. The encoded protein is CASSLPGLAGAYNEQFF.

This clone was observed many times. V usage is TRBV7-2 and J usage is TRBJ2-1; 10 nucleotides match TRBD2. Per germline, CDR1 SGHTA and CDR2 FQGNSA. This CDR3 has 15 amino acids. The V gene end was trimmed by 8 bases and the J gene end by 3 bases; junction bases not matched to a gene: 7. For the CDR3, the DNA is TGTGCCAGCGGCAGCGGGGGGGCCCACTACAATGAGCAGTTCTTC. It yields the protein CASGSGGAHYNEQFF.

The V and J genes are TRBV20-1 and TRBJ1-2, with a possible D match to TRBD1 (5 bases). The V gene lost 3 bases and the J gene lost 2 bases, with 10 bases spanning the gap. The CDR3 is 13 amino acids. Germline lookup yields CDR1 DFQATT and CDR2 SNEGSKA (reference sequence). The CDR3 region is CSASNRRNYGYTF. The CDR3 nucleotides read TGCAGTGCTAGTAACAGGCGGAACTATGGCTACACCTTC.

The chain joins TRBV7-9 to TRBJ1-1; no clear D gene. Germline assignment: CDR1 SEHNR and CDR2 FQNEAQ (reference sequence). Trimming stripped 3 bases from V and 11 bases from J, with 13 bases between. This CDR3 has 12 amino acids. The CDR3 nucleotides read TGTGCCAGCAGCTTCGGTCTCAGCGAGGCTTTCTTT. It yields the protein CASSFGLSEAFF.

This clone is a singleton in its sample. V usage is TRBV25-1 and J usage is TRBJ1-2; D is ambiguous. The CDR3 is made up of 11 amino acids. Per the germline V gene, CDR1 is MGHDK and CDR2 is SYGVNS. Trimming stripped 5 bases from V and 4 bases from J, with 5 bases between. CDR3 loop: CASSQSYGYTF. In DNA form, the CDR3 reads TGTGCCAGCAGTCAGTCCTATGGCTACACCTTC.

The chain uses TRBV27 and TRBJ2-7, with TRBD1 identical over 7 bases. This CDR3 spans 15 amino acids. Germline lookup yields CDR1 MNHEY and CDR2 SMNVEV (reference sequence). The V gene end was trimmed by 4 bases and the J gene end by 3 bases; junction bases not matched to a gene: 9. The CDR3 is CASSSSTGRNYEQYF. In nucleotides, the CDR3 is TGTGCCAGCAGTTCCTCGACAGGGAGAAACTACGAGCAGTACTTC.

The CDR3 coding sequence is TGTGCCAGCAGCCCTCTGGGACTTTACTACGAGCAGTACTTC. Its protein is CASSPLGLYYEQYF. The gene calls are TRBV14 and TRBJ2-7; a possible D gene is TRBD2 (6 bases). V was shortened by 4 bases and J by 3 bases, with 13 bases between the two germline ends. This CDR3 is built from 14 residues. Germline V CDR1 and CDR2: SGHDN, FVKESK.

J is TRBJ2-1 and V is TRBV29-1; D may be TRBD2 (6 bases). CDR1 SQVTM and CDR2 ANQGSEA come from the germline V gene. This CDR3 is 13 amino acids long. The ends were cut back, 7 bases at V and 4 bases at J, with 14 bases in the middle. CDR3 residues: CSALEGDYNEQFF. In DNA form, the CDR3 reads TGCAGCGCCCTGGAGGGCGATTACAATGAGCAGTTCTTC.